A single sample is the source of the 23 T cell receptor beta chains below, sequenced in a study of identifying expanded T cells in peripheral blood. The assay was immunoSEQ multiplex PCR, and TCRdb's table has in-frame clones only and misses some. The sample carries about 83,000 clones, 75% to 90% recorded once. Sequencing was done on a sample of blood. The source is a person aged 18-70 years in good health.

The chain links TRBV27 to TRBJ1-3, with D perhaps matching TRBD1 (6 bases). This CDR3 comprises 15 residues. The germline gives CDR1 MNHEY, CDR2 SMNVEV (reference sequence). Trimming took off 11 bases at V and 3 bases at J, with 20 bases between the two ends. The CDR3 spells CALLGAGGCGNTIYF. The CDR3 nucleotides are TGTGCCCTTCTAGGGGCGGGGGGCTGTGGAAACACCATATATTTT.

The chain uses TRBV5-6 and TRBJ2-3, with D possibly being TRBD2 (5 bases). Germline CDR1 reads SGHDT; CDR2 reads YYEEEE. The germline V and J ends were trimmed by 2 bases and 0 bases, with 19 bases remaining between them. CDR3 length: 18 residues. In nucleotides, the CDR3 is TGTGCCAGCAGCTTAGGCCTAGCTGGTTTTACTAGCACAGATACGCAGTATTTT. Translation: CASSLGLAGFTSTDTQYF.

This clone was seen more than once but under ten times. The chain has TRBV21-1 and TRBJ1-2. TRBV21-1 is deemed a pseudogene. This CDR3 comprises 13 residues. The chain's CDR3 is CASSGGKSYGYTF. CDR3 sequence (DNA): TGTGCCAGCAGCGGCGGGAAATCTTATGGCTACACCTTC.

The chain recombines TRBV6-5 with TRBJ1-2; unclear D gene. CDR1 is MNHEY and CDR2 is SVGAGI in the germline V gene. The CDR3 spans 14 residues. V lost 0 bases to trimming and J lost 5 bases, with 10 bases between them. This chain's CDR3 is CASSYSPNRYGYTF. Written as DNA, the CDR3 is TGTGCCAGCAGTTACTCCCCTAACAGATATGGCTACACCTTC.

The chain has TRBV6-5 and TRBJ2-2; D may be TRBD1 (6 bases). CDR1 is MNHEY and CDR2 is SVGAGI in the germline V gene. The CDR3 loop spans 13 amino acids. The V gene lost 6 bases and the J gene lost 7 bases, with 12 bases spanning the gap. The DNA for the CDR3 is TGTGCCAGCAGCCGTACAGGGTTCGGGGAGCTGTTTTTT. Amino acid sequence: CASSRTGFGELFF.

The chain recombines TRBV18 with TRBJ1-1; D not resolved. Looked up from germline, CDR1 is KGHSH and CDR2 is LQKENI. The V gene lost 2 bases and the J gene lost 11 bases, with 15 bases spanning the gap. The CDR3 totals 13 residues. CDR3 DNA sequence: TGTGCCAGCTCACCAGCCCGCAAACGAGAGGCTTTCTTT. It yields the protein CASSPARKREAFF. Full variable domain (outside the CDR3, taken from reference TRBV18 and TRBJ1-1): NAGVMQNPRHLVRRRGQEARLRCSPMKGHSHVYWYRQLPEEGLKFMVYLQKENIIDESGMPKERFSAEFPKEGPSILRIQQVVRGDSAAYFCASSPARKREAFFGQGTRLTVV.

The chain has TRBV4-1 and TRBJ1-5; D is perhaps TRBD1 (5 bases). The CDR3 runs to 15 residues. V lost 4 bases, J lost 2 bases, and 12 bases lay in between. Germline CDR1 MGHRA, CDR2 YSYEKL. The CDR3 loop is CASSLIGGGNQPQHF. CDR3 DNA sequence: TGCGCCAGCAGCCTCATCGGGGGAGGCAATCAGCCCCAGCATTTT.

The chain combines TRBV29-1 with TRBJ2-5, with D possibly TRBD2 on 6 matching bases. This CDR3 spans 14 amino acids. The germline V and J ends were trimmed by 4 bases and 5 bases, with 17 bases remaining between them. CDR1 is SQVTM, CDR2 ANQGSEA, per germline. The CDR3 nucleotides read TGCAGCGTTGCACTCTCGGGGGTTCGGGAGACCCAGTACTTC. Its translation is CSVALSGVRETQYF. The whole variable domain, filled in from reference TRBV29-1 and TRBJ2-5, reads SAVISQKPSRDICQRGTSLTIQCQVDSQVTMMFWYRQQPGQSLTLIATANQGSEATYESGFVIDKFPISRPNLTFSTLTVSNMSPEDSSIYLCSVALSGVRETQYFGPGTRLLVL.

V and J are TRBV9 and TRBJ2-5, with 10 bases identical to TRBD1. The CDR3 loop spans 16 amino acids. CDR1 is SGDLS, CDR2 YYNGEE, per germline. Trimming cost V 0 bases and J 5 bases; bases outside gene matches: 7. The CDR3: CASSVEIGQGGETQYF. In DNA, the CDR3 is TGTGCCAGCAGCGTAGAGATAGGACAGGGGGGGGAGACCCAGTACTTC.

The J gene is TRBJ1-1, the V gene TRBV28; 7 bases map to TRBD1. Germline V CDR1 and CDR2: MDHEN, SYDVKM. The V segment lost 5 bases and the J segment 11 bases; nucleotides outside the gene matches: 14. The CDR3 totals 14 residues. The DNA for the CDR3 is TGTGCCAGCAGTCCACTACGGGACAGCCAACGGGCTTTCTTT. It specifies CASSPLRDSQRAFF.

Here the CDR3 reads CASGQGVLPQHF. The CDR3 DNA reads as TGTGCCAGCGGCCAGGGGGTTTTGCCCCAGCATTTT. This sequence joins TRBV6-6 and TRBJ1-5; 7 bases align to TRBD1. CDR3 length: 12 residues. Losses at the gene ends were 8 bases for V and 9 bases for J; bases not matched to a gene: 7. Per the germline V gene, CDR1 is MNHNY and CDR2 is SVGAGI (reference sequence).

V and J are TRBV6-5 and TRBJ2-7; TRBD1 might be the D (6 bases). This CDR3 has 15 amino acids. CDR1 and CDR2 (germline): MNHEY, SVGAGI. Trimming took off 5 bases at V and 6 bases at J, with 20 bases between the two ends. DNA of the CDR3: TGTGCCAGCAGTCTGGGCTCGGTGGGGGCTCGCGAGCAGTACTTC. Protein sequence: CASSLGSVGAREQYF.

The chain carries TRBV2 and TRBJ1-1; tentatively, D is TRBD1 (5 bases). Germline assignment: CDR1 SNHLY and CDR2 FYNNEI. The CDR3 is 13 amino acids. With 6 bases removed from V and 10 bases from J, the gap between germline ends came to 18 bases. The CDR3 sequence: CASSVRGTWGAFF. Written as DNA, the CDR3 is TGTGCCAGCAGCGTCCGGGGGACGTGGGGAGCTTTCTTT.

The V call is TRBV5-1, the J call TRBJ1-3; D is possibly TRBD1 (6 bases). Trimming shortened V by 4 bases and J by 0 bases, and 11 bases separated the two germline ends. Germline CDR1 is SGHRS and CDR2 is YFSETQ. The CDR3 has 15 residues. The CDR3 spells CASSQQGSSGNTIYF. In DNA, the CDR3 is TGCGCCAGCAGCCAACAGGGATCCTCTGGAAACACCATATATTTT.

This clone was detected only a few times. The chain has TRBV18 and TRBJ2-4; 7 nucleotides match TRBD2. The V gene's germline CDR1 is KGHSH and CDR2 LQKENI. The J segment lost 6 bases and the V segment lost 10 bases, leaving 9 bases of the junction unmatched. This CDR3 is built from 13 residues. The CDR3 is CATRGGGLNIQYF. The CDR3 bases are TGTGCCACCCGAGGCGGGGGATTAAACATTCAGTACTTC.

V usage is TRBV7-6 and J usage is TRBJ1-3; D gene uncertain. The CDR3 length is 16 residues. Germline CDR1 SGHVS, CDR2 FNYEAQ. V was pared by 3 bases and J by 0 bases, with 12 bases between. CDR3 nucleotides: TGTGCCAGCAGCTTGGCCTCCTCCAGCTCTGGAAACACCATATATTTT. It specifies CASSLASSSSGNTIYF. Drawing the rest from reference TRBV7-6 and TRBJ1-3, the complete variable domain is GAGVSQSPRYKVTKRGQDVALRCDPISGHVSLYWYRQALGQGPEFLTYFNYEAQQDKSGLPNDRFSAERPEGSISTLTIQRTEQRDSAMYRCASSLASSSSGNTIYFGEGSWLTVV.

The chain joins TRBV5-1 to TRBJ2-2; D is possibly TRBD1 (6 bases). Deletions cut 4 bases from V and 2 bases from J, with 18 bases between. Looked up from germline, CDR1 is SGHRS and CDR2 is YFSETQ. This CDR3 comprises 17 residues. The CDR3 region has the DNA TGCGCCAGCAGCCCCTTGTTGGCAGGGGAAAACACCGGGGAGCTGTTTTTT. Protein sequence: CASSPLLAGENTGELFF.

The rearrangement links TRBV5-1 to TRBJ2-1, with 14 bases that match TRBD2. The ends lost 4 bases at V and 14 bases at J; junction bases unmatched: 11. Germline CDR1 and CDR2: SGHRS and YFSETQ. The CDR3 is 15 amino acids. CDR3 DNA sequence: TGCGCCAGCAGCCCCCAGACTAGCGGGAGGGCCCGAGAGTTCTTC. It specifies CASSPQTSGRAREFF.

The chain links TRBV9 to TRBJ1-1, with unresolved D. V gave up 0 bases and J gave up 1 base, with 4 bases separating them. The CDR3 is 13 amino acids. Germline-derived CDR1 and CDR2 are SGDLS and YYNGEE. The CDR3 is CASSVAGNTEAFF. CDR3 in DNA: TGTGCCAGCAGCGTAGCGGGGAACACTGAAGCTTTCTTT. The whole variable domain, remainder taken from reference TRBV9 and TRBJ1-1, is DSGVTQTPKHLITATGQRVTLRCSPRSGDLSVYWYQQSLDQGLQFLIQYYNGEERAKGNILERFSAQQFPDLHSELNLSSLELGDSALYFCASSVAGNTEAFFGQGTRLTVV.

This chain connects TRBV6-5 to TRBJ1-6; possible D gene TRBD1, 5 bases. The ends were cut back, 8 bases at V and 5 bases at J, with 16 bases in the middle. The CDR3 spans 15 residues. Germline CDR1 and CDR2: MNHEY and SVGAGI. For the CDR3, the DNA is TGTGCCAGCGGGAGGGGATCCTACGATAATTCACCCCTCCACTTT. Translation gives CASGRGSYDNSPLHF.

V usage is TRBV12-1 and J usage is TRBJ2-1; TRBD2 is taken as the D call from the table, unchecked against the DNA. TRBV12-1 constitutes a pseudogene. The CDR3 length is 14 residues. CDR3 loop: CASFLAGGPEEQFF. CDR3 bases: TGTGCCAGTTTTCTAGCGGGAGGGCCTGAAGAGCAGTTCTTC.

The chain joins TRBV19 to TRBJ2-2; weak D call: TRBD2 (5 bases). Per germline, CDR1 LNHDA and CDR2 SQIVND (reference sequence). Trimming removed 4 bases at V and 7 bases at J, with 19 bases between. This CDR3 is built from 16 residues. DNA for the CDR3: TGTGCCAGTAGTAACCGTAAACGGGAAAGTAACGGGGAGCTGTTTTTT. Protein sequence: CASSNRKRESNGELFF.

The chain couples TRBV5-4 to TRBJ2-2; no definite D call. The ends were cut back, 0 bases at V and 5 bases at J, with 2 bases in the middle. Germline values: CDR1 SGHNT, CDR2 YYREEE (reference sequence). This CDR3 has 12 amino acids. CDR3 nucleotides: TGTGCCAGCAGCTTGGAGACCGGGGAGCTGTTTTTT. Its translation: CASSLETGELFF.